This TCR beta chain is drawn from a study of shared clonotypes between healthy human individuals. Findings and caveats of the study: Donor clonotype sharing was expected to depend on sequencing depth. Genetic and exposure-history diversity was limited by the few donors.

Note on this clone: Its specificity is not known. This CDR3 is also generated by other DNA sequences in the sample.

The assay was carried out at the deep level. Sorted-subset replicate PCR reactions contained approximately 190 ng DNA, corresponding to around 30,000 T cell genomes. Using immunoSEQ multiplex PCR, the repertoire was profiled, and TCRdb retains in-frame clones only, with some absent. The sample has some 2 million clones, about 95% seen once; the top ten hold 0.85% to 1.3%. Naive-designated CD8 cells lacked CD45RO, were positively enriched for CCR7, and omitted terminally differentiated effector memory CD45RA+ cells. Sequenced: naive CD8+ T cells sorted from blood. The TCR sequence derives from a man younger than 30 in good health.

The chain's CDR3 is CASSLDREAFF. CDR3 in DNA: TGTGCCAGCAGCTTAGACAGGGAAGCTTTCTTT. This chain links TRBV7-9 with TRBJ1-1; maybe TRBD1 (5 bases). The CDR3 runs to 11 residues. The ends were cut back, 1 base at V and 8 bases at J, with 5 bases in the middle. Germline lookup yields CDR1 SEHNR and CDR2 FQNEAQ (reference sequence).